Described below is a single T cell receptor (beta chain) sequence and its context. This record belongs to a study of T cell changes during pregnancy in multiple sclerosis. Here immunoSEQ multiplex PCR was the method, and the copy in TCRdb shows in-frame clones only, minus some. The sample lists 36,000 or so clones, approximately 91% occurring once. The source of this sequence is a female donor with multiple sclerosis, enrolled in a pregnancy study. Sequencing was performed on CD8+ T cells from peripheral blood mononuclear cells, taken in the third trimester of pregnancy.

CDR3 nucleotides: TGTGCCAGCAGTGCCACGAACGGAGTCGAACAGGTCTCCTACGAGCAGTACTTC. Its protein product is CASSATNGVEQVSYEQYF. This sequence joins TRBV7-9 and TRBJ2-7, with a tentative D call TRBD1 (5 bases). Per germline, CDR1 SEHNR and CDR2 FQNEAQ (reference sequence). Trimming left V 6 bases short and J 0 bases short, with 24 bases between. The CDR3 runs to 18 residues.